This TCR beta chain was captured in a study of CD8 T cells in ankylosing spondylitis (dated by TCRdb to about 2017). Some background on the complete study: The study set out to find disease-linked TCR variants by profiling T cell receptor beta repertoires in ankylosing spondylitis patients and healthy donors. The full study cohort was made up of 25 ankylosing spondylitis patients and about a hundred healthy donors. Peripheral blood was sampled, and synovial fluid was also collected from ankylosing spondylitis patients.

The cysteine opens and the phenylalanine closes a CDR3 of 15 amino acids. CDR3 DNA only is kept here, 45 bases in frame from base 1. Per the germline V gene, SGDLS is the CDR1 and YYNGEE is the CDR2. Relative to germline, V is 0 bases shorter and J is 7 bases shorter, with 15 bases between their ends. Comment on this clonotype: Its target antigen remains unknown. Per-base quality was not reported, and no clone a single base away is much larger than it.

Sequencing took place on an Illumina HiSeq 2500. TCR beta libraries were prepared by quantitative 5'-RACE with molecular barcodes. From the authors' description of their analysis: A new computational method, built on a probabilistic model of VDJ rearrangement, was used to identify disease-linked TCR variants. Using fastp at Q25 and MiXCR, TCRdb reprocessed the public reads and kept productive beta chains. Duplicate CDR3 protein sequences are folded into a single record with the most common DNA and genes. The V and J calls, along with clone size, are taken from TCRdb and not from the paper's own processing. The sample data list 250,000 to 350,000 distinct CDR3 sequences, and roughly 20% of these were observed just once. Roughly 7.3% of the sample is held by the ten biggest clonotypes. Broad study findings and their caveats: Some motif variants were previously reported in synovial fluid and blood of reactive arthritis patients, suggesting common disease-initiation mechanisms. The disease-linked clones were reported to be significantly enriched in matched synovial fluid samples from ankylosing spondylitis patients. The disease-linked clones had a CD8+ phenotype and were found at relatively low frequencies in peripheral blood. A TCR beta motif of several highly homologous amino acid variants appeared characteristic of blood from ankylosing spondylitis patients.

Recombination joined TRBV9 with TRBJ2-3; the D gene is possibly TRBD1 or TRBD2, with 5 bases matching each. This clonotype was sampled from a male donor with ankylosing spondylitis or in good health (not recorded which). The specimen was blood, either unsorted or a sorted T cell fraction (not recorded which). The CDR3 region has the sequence CASSVAGQRGHTQYF. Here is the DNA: TGTGCCAGCAGCGTAGCTGGCCAGAGGGGTCATACGCAGTATTTT.